The 14 T cell receptor beta chains given below trace back to one sample, sequenced in a study of blood T cell repertoires in COVID-19. Profiling relied on immunoSEQ multiplex PCR, and the TCRdb table lists in-frame clones only, not all of them. The sample holds about 38,000 clones, 90% to 95% seen once. The source material was peripheral blood. The receptor set was obtained from a human donor with active COVID-19. The donor label of this sample is uncertain.

V gene TRBV28 combines with J gene TRBJ2-4; TRBD2 matches at 8 bases. This CDR3 has 15 residues. V gave up 7 bases and J gave up 1 base; unmatched junction bases: 6. CDR1 MDHEN and CDR2 SYDVKM come from the germline V gene. The CDR3 protein is CASISSGGAKNIQYF. CDR3 bases: TGTGCCAGCATATCCTCGGGGGGGGCCAAAAACATTCAGTACTTC. The whole variable domain, filled in from reference TRBV28 and TRBJ2-4, reads DVKVTQSSRYLVKRTGEKVFLECVQDMDHENMFWYRQDPGLGLRLIYFSYDVKMKEKGDIPEGYSVSREKKERFSLILESASTNQTSMYLCASISSGGAKNIQYFGAGTRLSVL.

V usage is TRBV5-4 and J usage is TRBJ2-3; D is possibly TRBD1 (5 bases). This CDR3 is built from 16 residues. Germline V gene sequence: CDR1 SGHNT, CDR2 YYREEE (reference sequence). V dropped 2 bases and J dropped 2 bases, with 15 bases sitting between them. The CDR3 nucleotides read TGTGCCAGCAGCTTAGAATCAGGGCCCCCCACAGATACGCAGTATTTT. It specifies CASSLESGPPTDTQYF.

The chain recombines TRBV4-3 with TRBJ2-3; 9 bases agree with TRBD2. CDR3 size: 15 residues. Trimming at V came to 1 base and at J to 2 bases, leaving 1 base not matched to a gene. The V gene's germline CDR1 is LGHNA and CDR2 YSLEER. The CDR3 DNA reads TGCGCCAGCAGCCAAGGCGGGAGGGTCACAGATACGCAGTATTTT. Protein product: CASSQGGRVTDTQYF.

This chain connects TRBV6-2 or TRBV6-3 to TRBJ1-1, with D unresolved. V gave up 5 bases and J gave up 0 bases, with 10 bases separating them. The CDR3 runs to 14 residues. CDR1 and CDR2 from the germline V gene are MNHEY and SVGEGT. CDR3 amino acids: CASSGLRLNTEAFF. In DNA, the CDR3 is TGTGCCAGCAGTGGTTTGCGATTGAACACTGAAGCTTTCTTT.

The CDR3 loop is CASSWGRGNNEKLFF. The CDR3 nucleotides read TGTGCCAGCAGCTGGGGTAGGGGGAATAATGAAAAACTGTTTTTT. The chain joins TRBV5-4 to TRBJ1-4, with D tentatively TRBD1 (6 bases). Germline V lookup: CDR1 SGHNT, CDR2 YYREEE (reference sequence). V gave up 3 bases and J gave up 4 bases, with 13 bases separating them. There are 15 residues in the CDR3.

The V and J genes are TRBV4-2 and TRBJ2-7; 9 positions match TRBD2. The germline gives CDR1 LGHNA, CDR2 YNFKEQ. The CDR3 contains 16 residues. Trimming removed 2 bases from V and 2 bases from J; junction bases left unmatched: 7. The CDR3 nucleotides are TGTGCCAGCAGCCAACTCGAACTAGCGGGTACCTACGAGCAGTACTTC. Amino acids: CASSQLELAGTYEQYF.

V usage is TRBV5-1 and J usage is TRBJ1-5; 7 bases align to TRBD1. CDR1 SGHRS and CDR2 YFSETQ come from the germline V gene. Trimming removed 3 bases from V and 4 bases from J; junction bases left unmatched: 7. The CDR3 totals 15 residues. CDR3 sequence: CASSSLGQPNQPQHF. CDR3 DNA sequence: TGCGCCAGCAGCTCTTTGGGACAGCCGAATCAGCCCCAGCATTTT.

The rearrangement links TRBV19 to TRBJ1-6, with 9 bases that match TRBD1. Looked up from germline, CDR1 is LNHDA and CDR2 is SQIVND (reference sequence). After removal of 3 bases from V and 7 bases from J, the junction contained 10 bases not matched to a gene. The CDR3 consists of 17 residues. The CDR3 coding sequence is TGTGCCAGTAGTATTCCTTCCAAACAGGGGGCGAATTCACCCCTCCACTTT. Amino acids: CASSIPSKQGANSPLHF. The full variable domain, completed using reference TRBV19 and TRBJ1-6, is DGGITQSPKYLFRKEGQNVTLSCEQNLNHDAMYWYRQDPGQGLRLIYYSQIVNDFQKGDIAEGYSVSREKKESFPLTVTSAQKNPTAFYLCASSIPSKQGANSPLHFGNGTRLTVT.

J is TRBJ2-1 and V is TRBV10-3; 7 bases are a match to TRBD1. J lost 2 bases, V lost 8 bases, and 9 bases had no gene match. Germline V CDR1 and CDR2: ENHRY, SYGVKD. The CDR3 consists of 15 residues. The CDR3 loop is CAIREPGTAYNEQFF. CDR3 DNA: TGTGCCATCCGAGAACCCGGGACAGCCTACAATGAGCAGTTCTTC.

J is TRBJ2-5 and V is TRBV7-9, with 8 positions matching TRBD1. The CDR3 runs to 14 residues. The germline V gene encodes CDR1 SEHNR and CDR2 FQNEAQ (reference sequence). V shed 1 base and J 2 bases; nucleotides not matched to a gene: 0. CDR3 sequence: CASSLGTGQETQYF. CDR3 sequence (DNA): TGTGCCAGCAGCTTAGGGACAGGGCAAGAGACCCAGTACTTC.

The chain combines TRBV6-2 or TRBV6-3 with TRBJ2-7; TRBD2 might be the D (6 bases). V was shortened by 2 bases and J by 4 bases, with 18 bases between the two germline ends. Germline CDR1 and CDR2: MNHEY and SVGEGT. This CDR3 contains 16 residues. The CDR3 spells CASSYRFGFGGYEQYF. The CDR3 DNA is TGTGCCAGCAGTTACCGCTTTGGCTTCGGGGGATACGAGCAGTACTTC.

The chain uses TRBV9 and TRBJ2-1; the match to TRBD1 covers 7 bases. The J segment lost 9 bases and the V segment lost 3 bases, leaving 9 bases of the junction unmatched. Germline CDR1 reads SGDLS; CDR2 reads YYNGEE. The CDR3 is 14 amino acids. The CDR3 loop reads CASSAGQVLFEQFF. CDR3 in DNA: TGTGCCAGCAGCGCCGGACAGGTTCTCTTTGAGCAGTTCTTC. The whole variable domain, filled in from reference TRBV9 and TRBJ2-1, reads DSGVTQTPKHLITATGQRVTLRCSPRSGDLSVYWYQQSLDQGLQFLIQYYNGEERAKGNILERFSAQQFPDLHSELNLSSLELGDSALYFCASSAGQVLFEQFFGPGTRLTVL.

This clone appeared a single time. The CDR3, as DNA: TGTGCCAGCATCCGTGAAGGGGGCGCAGGAGCCAAAAACATTCAGTACTTC. Its protein is CASIREGGAGAKNIQYF. J is TRBJ2-4 and V is TRBV2, with TRBD1 matching over 7 bases. Unmatched junction bases numbered 12, after V lost 7 bases and J lost 0 bases. Germline V gives CDR1 SNHLY, CDR2 FYNNEI. There are 17 residues in the CDR3. Full variable domain (remainder filled in from reference TRBV2 and TRBJ2-4): EPEVTQTPSHQVTQMGQEVILRCVPISNHLYFYWYRQILGQKVEFLVSFYNNEISEKSEIFDDQFSVERPDGSNFTLKIRSTKLEDSAMYFCASIREGGAGAKNIQYFGAGTRLSVL.

The chain is built from TRBV5-4 and TRBJ2-1; 8 bases line up with TRBD2. This CDR3 has 15 residues. The V gene's germline CDR1 is SGHNT and CDR2 YYREEE (reference sequence). Trimming removed 1 base from V and 6 bases from J; junction bases left unmatched: 6. CDR3 DNA sequence: TGTGCCAGCAGCTTGTCCCCGGCGGGGGGCAATGAGCAGTTCTTC. It specifies CASSLSPAGGNEQFF.